This entry describes one T cell receptor beta chain. The antigen remains unidentified. These data belong to a study of response to subunit inactivated influenza vaccine. General observations from the study: The authors suggested that every seasonal influenza vaccination recruits few new T cells.

This CDR3 spans 19 amino acids. V lost 1 base to trimming and J lost 5 bases, with 23 bases between them. Per germline, CDR1 SGHAT and CDR2 FQNNGV. TCRdb independently ran MiXCR on the RT-PCR reads; one entry per CDR3 protein. The sample includes about 650,000 distinct CDR3 sequences, less than 15% of them seen just once. The V and J genes are TRBV11-2 and TRBJ2-2, with D perhaps TRBD1 or TRBD2 (9 bases each). This TCR was sampled from a man over 45 who received an inactivated influenza vaccine. Sequencing was performed on PBMCs from blood, taken approximately 15 days before vaccination. DNA of the CDR3: TGTGCCAGCAGCTTAGTACGGCTAGCGGGGACAGGGTTGACCGGGGAGCTGTTTTTT. Residues: CASSLVRLAGTGLTGELFF.